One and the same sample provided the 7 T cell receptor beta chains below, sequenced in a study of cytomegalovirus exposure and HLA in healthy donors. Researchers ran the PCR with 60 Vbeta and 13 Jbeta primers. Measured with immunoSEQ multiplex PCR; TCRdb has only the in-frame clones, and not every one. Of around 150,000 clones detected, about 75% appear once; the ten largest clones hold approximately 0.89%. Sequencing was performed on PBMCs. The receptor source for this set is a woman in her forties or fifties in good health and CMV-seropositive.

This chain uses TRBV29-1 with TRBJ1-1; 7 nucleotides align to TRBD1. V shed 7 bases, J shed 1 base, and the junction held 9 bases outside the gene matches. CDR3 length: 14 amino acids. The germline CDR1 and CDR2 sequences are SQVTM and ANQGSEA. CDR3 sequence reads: CSADYRGRNTEAFF. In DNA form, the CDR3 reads TGCAGCGCTGACTACAGGGGAAGGAACACTGAAGCTTTCTTT.

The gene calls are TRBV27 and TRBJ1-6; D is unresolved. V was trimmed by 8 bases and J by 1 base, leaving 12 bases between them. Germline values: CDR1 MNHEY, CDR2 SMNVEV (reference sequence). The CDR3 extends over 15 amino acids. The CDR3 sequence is CASRGPESYNSPLHF. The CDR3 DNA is TGTGCCAGCCGTGGTCCAGAATCCTATAATTCACCCCTCCACTTT.

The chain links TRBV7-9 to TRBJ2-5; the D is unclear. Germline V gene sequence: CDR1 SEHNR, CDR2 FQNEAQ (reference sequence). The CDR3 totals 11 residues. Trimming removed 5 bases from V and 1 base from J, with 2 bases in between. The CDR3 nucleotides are TGTGCCAGCAGCCTCCAAGAGACCCAGTACTTC. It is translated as CASSLQETQYF.

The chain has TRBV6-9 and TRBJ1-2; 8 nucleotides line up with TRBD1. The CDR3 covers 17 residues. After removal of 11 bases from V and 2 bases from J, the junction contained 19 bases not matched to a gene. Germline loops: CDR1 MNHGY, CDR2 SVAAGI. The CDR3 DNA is TGTGCCGCCAGCAAATTTTTTGAGACAGGGGCGAACTATGGCTACACCTTC. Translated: CAASKFFETGANYGYTF.

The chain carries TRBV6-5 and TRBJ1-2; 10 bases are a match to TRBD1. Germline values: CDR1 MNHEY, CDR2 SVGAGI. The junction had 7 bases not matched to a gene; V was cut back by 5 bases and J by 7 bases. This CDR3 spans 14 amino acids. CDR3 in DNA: TGTGCCAGCAGTCCGGGACAGGGGTTGCGTGGCTACACCTTC. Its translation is CASSPGQGLRGYTF.

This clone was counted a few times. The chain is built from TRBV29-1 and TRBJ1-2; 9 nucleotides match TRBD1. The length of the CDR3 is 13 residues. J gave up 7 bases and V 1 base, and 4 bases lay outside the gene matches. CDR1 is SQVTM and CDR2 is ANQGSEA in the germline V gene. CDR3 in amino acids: CSVEGQGGAGYTF. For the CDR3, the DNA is TGCAGCGTTGAAGGACAGGGGGGAGCTGGCTACACCTTC.

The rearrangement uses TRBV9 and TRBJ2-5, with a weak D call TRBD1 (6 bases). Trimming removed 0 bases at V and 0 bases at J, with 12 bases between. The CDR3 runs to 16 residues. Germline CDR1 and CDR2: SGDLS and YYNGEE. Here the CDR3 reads CASSVGPQGYQETQYF. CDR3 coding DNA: TGTGCCAGCAGCGTAGGACCCCAGGGGTACCAAGAGACCCAGTACTTC. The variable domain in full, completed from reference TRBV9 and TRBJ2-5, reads DSGVTQTPKHLITATGQRVTLRCSPRSGDLSVYWYQQSLDQGLQFLIQYYNGEERAKGNILERFSAQQFPDLHSELNLSSLELGDSALYFCASSVGPQGYQETQYFGPGTRLLVL.